The present entry profiles one TCR beta chain with its context. Its antigen is undetermined. This CDR3 has 15 residues. CDR1 is MNHEY and CDR2 is SVGAGI in the germline V gene. Trimming took 6 bases from V and 3 from J; bases not matched to a gene: 4. Noted time point: sample taken at primary tumor resection. In each case, whole RNA from tumor, nontumor lung or frozen PBMC was sequenced unsorted. Untreated early-stage non-small cell lung cancer patients, about 70 in total, were the donors. MiXCR was run by TCRdb on the 5' RACE reads, yielding one entry per CDR3 protein. The sample lists approximately 25,000 distinct CDR3 sequences; about 3% were seen once. The source of the sample is a study of spatial heterogeneity in lung cancer. General study results and limits: The study found ubiquitous expanded tumor TCRs in blood more at resection than follow-up.

The rearrangement links TRBV6-5 to TRBJ2-5, with 13 bases matching TRBD2. The input for sequencing was PBMCs, taken at surgery. This TCR was recovered from a female donor with early-stage non-small cell lung cancer. The CDR3 region has the DNA TGTGCCAGCAGCAACGGACTAGCGGGAGAAGAGACCCAGTACTTC. It is translated as CASSNGLAGEETQYF.